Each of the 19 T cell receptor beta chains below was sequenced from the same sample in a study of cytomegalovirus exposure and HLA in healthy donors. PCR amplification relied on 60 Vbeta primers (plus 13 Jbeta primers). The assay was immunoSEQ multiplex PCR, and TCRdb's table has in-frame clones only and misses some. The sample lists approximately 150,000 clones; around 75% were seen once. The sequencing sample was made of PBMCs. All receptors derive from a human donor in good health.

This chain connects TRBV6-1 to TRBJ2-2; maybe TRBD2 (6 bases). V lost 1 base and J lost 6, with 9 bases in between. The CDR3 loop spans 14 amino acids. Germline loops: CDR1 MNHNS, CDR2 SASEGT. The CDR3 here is CASSEEGGPGELFF. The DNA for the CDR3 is TGTGCCAGCAGTGAAGAGGGAGGACCCGGGGAGCTGTTTTTT.

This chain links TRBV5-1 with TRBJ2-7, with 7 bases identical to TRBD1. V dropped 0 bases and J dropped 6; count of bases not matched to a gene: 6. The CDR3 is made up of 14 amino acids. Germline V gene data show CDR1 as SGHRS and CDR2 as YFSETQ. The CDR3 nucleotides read TGCGCCAGCAGCTTGGGGGGGCCAGGGGGCGAGCAGTACTTC. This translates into CASSLGGPGGEQYF. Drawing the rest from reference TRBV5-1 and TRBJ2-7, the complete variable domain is KAGVTQTPRYLIKTRGQQVTLSCSPISGHRSVSWYQQTPGQGLQFLFEYFSETQRNKGNFPGRFSGRQFSNSRSEMNVSTLELGDSALYLCASSLGGPGGEQYFGPGTRLTVT.

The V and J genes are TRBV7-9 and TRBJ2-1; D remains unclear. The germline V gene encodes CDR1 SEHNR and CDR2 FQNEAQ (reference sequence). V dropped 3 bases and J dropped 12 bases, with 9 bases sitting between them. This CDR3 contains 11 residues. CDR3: CASSLESGQFF. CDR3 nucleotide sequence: TGTGCCAGCAGCTTGGAGTCTGGGCAGTTCTTC.

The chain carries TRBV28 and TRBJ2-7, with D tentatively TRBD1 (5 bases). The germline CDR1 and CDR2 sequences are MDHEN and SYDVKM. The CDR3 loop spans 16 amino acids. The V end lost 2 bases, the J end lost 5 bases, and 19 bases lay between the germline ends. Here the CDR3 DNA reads TGTGCCAGCAGTTTACGCCCGGCAGGGCCGTCCGACGAGCAGTACTTC. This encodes CASSLRPAGPSDEQYF. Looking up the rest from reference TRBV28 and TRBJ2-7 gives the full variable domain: DVKVTQSSRYLVKRTGEKVFLECVQDMDHENMFWYRQDPGLGLRLIYFSYDVKMKEKGDIPEGYSVSREKKERFSLILESASTNQTSMYLCASSLRPAGPSDEQYFGPGTRLTVT.

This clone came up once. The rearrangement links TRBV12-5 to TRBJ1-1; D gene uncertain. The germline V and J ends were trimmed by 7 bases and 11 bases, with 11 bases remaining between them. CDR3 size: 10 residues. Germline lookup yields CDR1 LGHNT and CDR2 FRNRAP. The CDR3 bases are TGTGCTAGTGCGATAAGCGGGGCTTTCTTT. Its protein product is CASAISGAFF.

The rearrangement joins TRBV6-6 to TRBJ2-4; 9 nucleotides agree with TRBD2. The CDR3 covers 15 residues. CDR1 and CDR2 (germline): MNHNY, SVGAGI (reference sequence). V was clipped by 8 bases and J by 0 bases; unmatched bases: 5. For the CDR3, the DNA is TGTGCCAGCGAGGCGGGGGGGGTAGCCAAAAACATTCAGTACTTC. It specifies CASEAGGVAKNIQYF.

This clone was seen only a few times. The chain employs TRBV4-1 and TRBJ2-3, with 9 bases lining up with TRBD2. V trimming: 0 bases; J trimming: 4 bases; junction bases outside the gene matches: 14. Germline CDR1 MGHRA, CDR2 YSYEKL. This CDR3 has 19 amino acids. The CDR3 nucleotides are TGCGCCAGCAGCCAAGAGGGAATAGGGCTAGCGGGACTCGCAGATACGCAGTATTTT. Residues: CASSQEGIGLAGLADTQYF.

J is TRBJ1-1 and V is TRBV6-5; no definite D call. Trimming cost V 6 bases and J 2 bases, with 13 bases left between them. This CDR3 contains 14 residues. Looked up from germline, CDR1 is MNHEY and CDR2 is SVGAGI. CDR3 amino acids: CASSPGGINTEAFF. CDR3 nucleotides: TGTGCCAGCAGCCCAGGAGGGATCAACACTGAAGCTTTCTTT.

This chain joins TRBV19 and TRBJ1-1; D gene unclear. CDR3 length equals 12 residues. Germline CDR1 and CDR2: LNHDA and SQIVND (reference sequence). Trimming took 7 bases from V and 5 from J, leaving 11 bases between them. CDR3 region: CASKYGGTEAFF. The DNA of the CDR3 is TGTGCCAGTAAATACGGCGGGACTGAAGCTTTCTTT.

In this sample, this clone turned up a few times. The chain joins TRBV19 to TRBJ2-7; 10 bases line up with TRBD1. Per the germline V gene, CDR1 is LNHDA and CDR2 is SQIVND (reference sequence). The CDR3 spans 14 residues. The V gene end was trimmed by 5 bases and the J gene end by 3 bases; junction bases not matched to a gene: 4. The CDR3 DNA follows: TGTGCCAGTAGTCTTGGGACAGGGGTCTACGAGCAGTACTTC. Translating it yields CASSLGTGVYEQYF.

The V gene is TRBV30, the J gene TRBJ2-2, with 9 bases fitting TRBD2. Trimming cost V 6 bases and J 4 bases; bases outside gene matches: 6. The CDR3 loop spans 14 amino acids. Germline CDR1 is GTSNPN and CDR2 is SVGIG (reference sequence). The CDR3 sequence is CACSAGGFTGELFF. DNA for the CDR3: TGTGCCTGCTCAGCGGGGGGTTTCACCGGGGAGCTGTTTTTT.

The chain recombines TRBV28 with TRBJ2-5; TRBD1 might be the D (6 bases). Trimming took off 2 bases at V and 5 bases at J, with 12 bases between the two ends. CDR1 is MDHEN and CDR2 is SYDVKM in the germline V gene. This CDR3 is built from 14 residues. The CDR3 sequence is CASSLQGSWETQYF. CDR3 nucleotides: TGTGCCAGCAGTTTACAGGGGTCCTGGGAGACCCAGTACTTC.

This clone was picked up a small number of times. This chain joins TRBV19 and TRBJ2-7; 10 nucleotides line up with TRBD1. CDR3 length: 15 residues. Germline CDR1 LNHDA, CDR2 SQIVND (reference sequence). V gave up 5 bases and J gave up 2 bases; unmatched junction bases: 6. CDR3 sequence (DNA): TGTGCCAGTAGTGCCGGGACAGGGGCCCCCTACGAGCAGTACTTC. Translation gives CASSAGTGAPYEQYF. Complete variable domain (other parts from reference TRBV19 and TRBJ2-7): DGGITQSPKYLFRKEGQNVTLSCEQNLNHDAMYWYRQDPGQGLRLIYYSQIVNDFQKGDIAEGYSVSREKKESFPLTVTSAQKNPTAFYLCASSAGTGAPYEQYFGPGTRLTVT.

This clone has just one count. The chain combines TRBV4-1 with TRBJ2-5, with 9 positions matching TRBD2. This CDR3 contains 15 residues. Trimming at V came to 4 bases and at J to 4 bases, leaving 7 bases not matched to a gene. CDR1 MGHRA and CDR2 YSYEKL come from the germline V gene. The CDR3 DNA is TGCGCCAGCAGCCGGGTAGCGGGGGAGGGAGAGACCCAGTACTTC. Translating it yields CASSRVAGEGETQYF.

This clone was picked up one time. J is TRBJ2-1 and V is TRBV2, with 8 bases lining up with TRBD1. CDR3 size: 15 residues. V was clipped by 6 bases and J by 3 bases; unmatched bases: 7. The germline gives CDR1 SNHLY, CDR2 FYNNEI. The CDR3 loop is CASRGRGRGYNEQFF. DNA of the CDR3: TGTGCCAGCAGAGGCAGGGGGCGCGGCTACAATGAGCAGTTCTTC.

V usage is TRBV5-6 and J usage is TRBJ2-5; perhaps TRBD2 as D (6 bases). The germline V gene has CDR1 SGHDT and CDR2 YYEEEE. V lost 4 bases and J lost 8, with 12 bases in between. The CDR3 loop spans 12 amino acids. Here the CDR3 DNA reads TGTGCCAGCAGCCGGGGGTGGGGTACCCAGTACTTC. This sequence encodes CASSRGWGTQYF.

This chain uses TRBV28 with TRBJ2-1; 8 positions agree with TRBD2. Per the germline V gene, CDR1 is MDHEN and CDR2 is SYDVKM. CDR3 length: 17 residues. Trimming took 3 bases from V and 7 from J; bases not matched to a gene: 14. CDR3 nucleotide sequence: TGTGCCAGCAGTTTTGTGTCCTTTGGGACTAGTAGAAATGAGCAGTTCTTC. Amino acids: CASSFVSFGTSRNEQFF.

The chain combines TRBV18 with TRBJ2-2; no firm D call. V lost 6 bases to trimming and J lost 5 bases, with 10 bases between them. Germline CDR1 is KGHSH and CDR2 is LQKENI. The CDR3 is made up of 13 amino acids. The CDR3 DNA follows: TGTGCCAGCTCCCCGACTCTTACCGGGGAGCTGTTTTTT. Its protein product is CASSPTLTGELFF.

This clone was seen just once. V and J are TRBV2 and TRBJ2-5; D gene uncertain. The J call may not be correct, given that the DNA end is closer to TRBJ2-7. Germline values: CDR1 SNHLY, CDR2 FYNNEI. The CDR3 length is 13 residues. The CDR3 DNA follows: TGTGCCAGCAGATCCGCAACGGACTACGAGCAGTACTTC. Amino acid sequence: CASRSATDYEQYF.